This is a list of T cell receptor beta chains from one sample in a study of cytomegalovirus exposure and HLA in healthy donors. Using immunoSEQ multiplex PCR, the repertoire was profiled, and TCRdb retains in-frame clones only, with some absent. The data contain some 69,000 clones, roughly 95% of them singletons. The sequenced sample consisted of PBMCs. These receptors came from a woman younger than 30 in good health and CMV-seropositive. The CDR3 runs from the conserved cysteine through the conserved F or W. D genes are given only for firm matches. Rows give clone size only sometimes, using once, few, many, or a class for an expanded clone.

D: TRBD1; J: TRBJ1-1; V: TRBV29-1; size: -; DNA: TGCAGCGTTGTAGGACAGGGGAGCACTGAAGCTTTCTTT; CDR3: CSVVGQGSTEAFF
D: TRBD2; J: TRBJ2-1; V: TRBV15; size: -; DNA: TGTGCCACCAGCACCGAACCGGGACTAGCGGGAGGGGGGCAGTTCTTC; CDR3: CATSTEPGLAGGGQFF
D: TRBD1; J: TRBJ2-7; V: TRBV18; size: -; DNA: TGTGCCAGCTCACCACATCGGACAGGGGACGAGCAGTACTTC; CDR3: CASSPHRTGDEQYF
D: TRBD2; J: TRBJ2-5; V: TRBV19; size: -; DNA: TGTGCCAGTAGTAATCGACTAGCGGGAGGCCCAAACCAAGAGACCCAGTACTTC; CDR3: CASSNRLAGGPNQETQYF
D: TRBD1; J: TRBJ2-1; V: TRBV5-8; size: -; DNA: TGTGCCAGCAGCTTGGACAGGGGATACAATGAGCAGTTCTTC; CDR3: CASSLDRGYNEQFF
D: -; J: TRBJ1-1; V: TRBV30; size: -; DNA: TGTGCCTGGAGGGCAAAGGGGGAAACTGAAGCTTTCTTT; CDR3: CAWRAKGETEAFF
D: -; J: TRBJ2-7; V: TRBV7-9; size: -; DNA: TGTGCCAGCAGCTTAGTGGGGGCCAACTACGAGCAGTACTTC; CDR3: CASSLVGANYEQYF
D: -; J: TRBJ1-2; V: TRBV21-1; size: -; DNA: TGTGCCAGCAGCAAACCAGGACAGGAGCCCTATGGCTACACCTTC; CDR3: CASSKPGQEPYGYTF
D: -; J: TRBJ2-7; V: TRBV28; size: -; DNA: TGTGCCAGCAGTGACCGGGATCCCTACGAGCAGTACTTC; CDR3: CASSDRDPYEQYF
D: -; J: TRBJ2-1; V: TRBV5-1; size: -; DNA: TGCGCCAGCAGCTTGACTAGCAGGTCGGAGGACGAGCAGTTCTTC; CDR3: CASSLTSRSEDEQFF
D: -; J: TRBJ1-5; V: TRBV27; size: -; DNA: TGTGCCAGCAGGAGGGCAGGCAATCAGCCCCAGCATTTT; CDR3: CASRRAGNQPQHF
D: -; J: TRBJ1-2; V: TRBV7-3; size: -; DNA: TGTGCCAGCAGCTTGAGACCTAGGGGATTCTATGGCTACACCTTC; CDR3: CASSLRPRGFYGYTF
D: -; J: TRBJ1-4; V: TRBV19; size: -; DNA: TGTGCCAGTAGCTGGCAGGTTAATGAAAAACTGTTTTTT; CDR3: CASSWQVNEKLFF
D: -; J: TRBJ1-4; V: TRBV2; size: -; DNA: TGTGCCAGCAGTGACAGGACTGCAAATGAAAAACTGTTTTTT; CDR3: CASSDRTANEKLFF
D: TRBD2; J: TRBJ2-1; V: TRBV9; size: once; DNA: TGTGCCAGCAGCGGTAGCGGGAGGGCCGGCAATGAGCAGTTCTTC; CDR3: CASSGSGRAGNEQFF
D: -; J: TRBJ1-5; V: TRBV19; size: -; DNA: TGTGCCAGTAGTGACCGGGAAGGGCAGCCCCAGCATTTT; CDR3: CASSDREGQPQHF
D: TRBD1; J: TRBJ2-7; V: TRBV19; size: -; DNA: TGTGCCAGTAGTTTCCCCGGGACAGGCTTCCGCGAGCAGTACTTC; CDR3: CASSFPGTGFREQYF
D: TRBD2; J: TRBJ2-7; V: TRBV6-1; size: once; DNA: TGTGCCAGCAGTGAATCGAGCGGGAGGTCCTGGGACGAGCAGTACTTC; CDR3: CASSESSGRSWDEQYF
D: TRBD2; J: TRBJ2-1; V: TRBV4-1; size: -; DNA: TGCGCCAGCAGCCACTTAGCGGGAGGCCTCCTACAAGGTGAGCAGTTCTTC; CDR3: CASSHLAGGLLQGEQFF
D: -; J: TRBJ2-5; V: TRBV30; size: -; DNA: TGTGCCTGGAGTGTAGGAGGGACCCAGTACTTC; CDR3: CAWSVGGTQYF
D: -; J: TRBJ2-2; V: TRBV11-3; size: -; DNA: TGTGCCAGCAGTACAGGGTTTGAGCTGTTTTTT; CDR3: CASSTGFELFF
D: -; J: TRBJ1-1; V: TRBV27; size: -; DNA: TGTGCCAGCAATAGGGGGTGGGGGATGAACACTGAAGCTTTCTTT; CDR3: CASNRGWGMNTEAFF
D: -; J: TRBJ2-1; V: TRBV6-5; size: once; DNA: TGTGCCAGCACCCCTTGGCAGGGATGGAGTGAGCAGTTCTTC; CDR3: CASTPWQGWSEQFF